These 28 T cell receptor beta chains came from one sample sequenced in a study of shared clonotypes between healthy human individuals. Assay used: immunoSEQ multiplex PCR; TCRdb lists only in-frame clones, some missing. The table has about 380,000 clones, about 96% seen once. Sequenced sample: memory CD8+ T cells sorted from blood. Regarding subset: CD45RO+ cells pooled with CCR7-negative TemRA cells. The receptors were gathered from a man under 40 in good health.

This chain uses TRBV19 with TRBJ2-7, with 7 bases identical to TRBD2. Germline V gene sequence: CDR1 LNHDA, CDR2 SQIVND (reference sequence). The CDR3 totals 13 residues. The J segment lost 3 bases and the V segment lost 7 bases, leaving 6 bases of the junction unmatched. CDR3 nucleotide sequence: TGTGCCAGTAAGGGGCCTAGCGGCTACGAGCAGTACTTC. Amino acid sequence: CASKGPSGYEQYF. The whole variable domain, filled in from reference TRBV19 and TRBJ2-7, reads DGGITQSPKYLFRKEGQNVTLSCEQNLNHDAMYWYRQDPGQGLRLIYYSQIVNDFQKGDIAEGYSVSREKKESFPLTVTSAQKNPTAFYLCASKGPSGYEQYFGPGTRLTVT.

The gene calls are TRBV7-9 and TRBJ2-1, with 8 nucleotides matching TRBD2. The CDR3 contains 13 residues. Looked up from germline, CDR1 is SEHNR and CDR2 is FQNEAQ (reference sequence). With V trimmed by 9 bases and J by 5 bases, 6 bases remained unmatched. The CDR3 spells CASPGLDHNEQFF. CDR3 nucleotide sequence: TGTGCCAGTCCGGGACTAGACCACAATGAGCAGTTCTTC.

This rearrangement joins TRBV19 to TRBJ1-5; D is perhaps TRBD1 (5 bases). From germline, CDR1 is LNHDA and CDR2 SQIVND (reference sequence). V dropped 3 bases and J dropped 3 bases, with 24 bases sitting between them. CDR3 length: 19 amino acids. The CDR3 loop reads CASSIGRLRQSVSNQPQHF. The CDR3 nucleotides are TGTGCCAGTAGTATCGGGCGGCTGAGACAGAGTGTTTCCAATCAGCCCCAGCATTTT.

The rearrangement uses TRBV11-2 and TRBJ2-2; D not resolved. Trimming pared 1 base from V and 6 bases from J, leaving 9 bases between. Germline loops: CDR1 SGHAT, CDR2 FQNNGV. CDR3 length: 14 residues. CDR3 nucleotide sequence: TGTGCCAGCAGCTTAGTACTTAGGTCCGGGGAGCTGTTTTTT. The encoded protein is CASSLVLRSGELFF.

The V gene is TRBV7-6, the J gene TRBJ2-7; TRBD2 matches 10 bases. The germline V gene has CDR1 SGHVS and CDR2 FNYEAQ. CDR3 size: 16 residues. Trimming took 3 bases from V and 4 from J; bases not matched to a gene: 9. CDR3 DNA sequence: TGTGCCAGCAGCTTCGGGGAAGCGGGAGGGGGTTACGAGCAGTACTTC. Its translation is CASSFGEAGGGYEQYF.

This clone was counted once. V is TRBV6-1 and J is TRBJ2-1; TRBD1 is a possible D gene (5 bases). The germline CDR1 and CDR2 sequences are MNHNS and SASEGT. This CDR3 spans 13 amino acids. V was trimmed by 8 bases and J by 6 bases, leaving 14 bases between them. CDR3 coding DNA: TGTGCCAGCTGGGTGCAAGGGGTCAATGAGCAGTTCTTC. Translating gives CASWVQGVNEQFF.

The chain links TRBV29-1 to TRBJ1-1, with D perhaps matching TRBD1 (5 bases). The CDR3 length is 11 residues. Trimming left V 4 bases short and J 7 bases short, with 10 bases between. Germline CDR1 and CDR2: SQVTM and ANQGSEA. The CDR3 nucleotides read TGCAGCGTTGCCGGGGGGGGTGAAGCTTTCTTT. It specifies CSVAGGGEAFF. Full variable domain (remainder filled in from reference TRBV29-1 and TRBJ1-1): SAVISQKPSRDICQRGTSLTIQCQVDSQVTMMFWYRQQPGQSLTLIATANQGSEATYESGFVIDKFPISRPNLTFSTLTVSNMSPEDSSIYLCSVAGGGEAFFGQGTRLTVV.

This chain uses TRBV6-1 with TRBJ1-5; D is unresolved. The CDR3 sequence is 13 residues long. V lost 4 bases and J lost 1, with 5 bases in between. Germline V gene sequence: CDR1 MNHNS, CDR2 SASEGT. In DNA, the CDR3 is TGTGCCAGCAGTGGGCAGAGCAATCAGCCCCAGCATTTT. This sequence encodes CASSGQSNQPQHF.

DNA of the CDR3: TGTGCCAGCTCACCTTGGTGGCCAGGGGGCTCTGGGGCCAACGTCCTGACTTTC. This translates into CASSPWWPGGSGANVLTF. J is TRBJ2-6 and V is TRBV18; TRBD1 matches 7 bases. Germline loops: CDR1 KGHSH, CDR2 LQKENI. The J segment lost 0 bases and the V segment lost 3 bases, leaving 8 bases of the junction unmatched. This CDR3 is 18 amino acids long.

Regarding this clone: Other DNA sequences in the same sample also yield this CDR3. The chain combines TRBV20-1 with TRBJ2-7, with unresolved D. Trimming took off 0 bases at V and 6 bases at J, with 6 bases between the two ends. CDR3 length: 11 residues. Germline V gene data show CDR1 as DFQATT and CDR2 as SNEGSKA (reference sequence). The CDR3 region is CSARDLGEQYF. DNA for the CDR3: TGCAGTGCTAGAGATCTGGGCGAGCAGTACTTC.

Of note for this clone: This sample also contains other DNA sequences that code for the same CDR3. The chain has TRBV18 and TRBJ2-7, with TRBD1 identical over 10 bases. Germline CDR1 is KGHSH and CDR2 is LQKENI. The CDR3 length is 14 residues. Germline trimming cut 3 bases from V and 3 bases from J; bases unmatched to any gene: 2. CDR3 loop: CASSPGTGDYEQYF. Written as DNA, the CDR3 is TGTGCCAGCTCACCTGGGACAGGGGACTACGAGCAGTACTTC.

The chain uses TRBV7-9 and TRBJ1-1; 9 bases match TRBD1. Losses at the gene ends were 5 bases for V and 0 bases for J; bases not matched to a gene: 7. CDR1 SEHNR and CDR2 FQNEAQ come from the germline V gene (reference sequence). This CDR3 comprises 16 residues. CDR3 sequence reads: CASSARQGVLNTEAFF. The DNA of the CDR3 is TGTGCCAGCAGCGCCCGACAGGGGGTCCTGAACACTGAAGCTTTCTTT.

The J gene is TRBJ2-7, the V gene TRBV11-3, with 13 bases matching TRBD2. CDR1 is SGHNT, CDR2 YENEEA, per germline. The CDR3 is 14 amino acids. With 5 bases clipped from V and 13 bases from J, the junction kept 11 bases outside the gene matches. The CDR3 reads CASSPADTSGRVYF. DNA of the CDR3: TGTGCCAGCAGCCCCGCGGACACTAGCGGGAGGGTTTACTTC.

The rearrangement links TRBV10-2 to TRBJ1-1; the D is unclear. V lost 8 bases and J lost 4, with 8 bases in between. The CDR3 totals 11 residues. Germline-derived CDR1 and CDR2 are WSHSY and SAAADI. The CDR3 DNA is TGCGCCAGCGGACCCTTCACTGAAGCTTTCTTT. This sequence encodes CASGPFTEAFF.

CDR3 bases: TGCGCCAGCAGCGTATCGACGGGCTATGGCTACACCTTC. Protein sequence: CASSVSTGYGYTF. The chain uses TRBV5-1 and TRBJ1-2, with D hard to call. Trimming shortened V by 4 bases and J by 4 bases, and 11 bases separated the two germline ends. CDR3 length equals 13 residues. Looked up from germline, CDR1 is SGHRS and CDR2 is YFSETQ. Drawing the rest from reference TRBV5-1 and TRBJ1-2, the complete variable domain is KAGVTQTPRYLIKTRGQQVTLSCSPISGHRSVSWYQQTPGQGLQFLFEYFSETQRNKGNFPGRFSGRQFSNSRSEMNVSTLELGDSALYLCASSVSTGYGYTFGSGTRLTVV.

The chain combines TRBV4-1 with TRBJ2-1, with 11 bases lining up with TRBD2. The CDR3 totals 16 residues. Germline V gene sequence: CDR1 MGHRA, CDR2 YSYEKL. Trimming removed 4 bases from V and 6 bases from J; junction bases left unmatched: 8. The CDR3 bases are TGCGCCAGCAGCCCCTTAGGACTAGCGGGTTCCAATGAGCAGTTCTTC. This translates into CASSPLGLAGSNEQFF.

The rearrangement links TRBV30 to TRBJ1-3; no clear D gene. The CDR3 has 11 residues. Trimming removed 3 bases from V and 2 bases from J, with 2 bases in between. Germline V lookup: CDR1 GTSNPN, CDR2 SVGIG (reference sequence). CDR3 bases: TGTGCCTGGAGCACTGGAAACACCATATATTTT. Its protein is CAWSTGNTIYF.

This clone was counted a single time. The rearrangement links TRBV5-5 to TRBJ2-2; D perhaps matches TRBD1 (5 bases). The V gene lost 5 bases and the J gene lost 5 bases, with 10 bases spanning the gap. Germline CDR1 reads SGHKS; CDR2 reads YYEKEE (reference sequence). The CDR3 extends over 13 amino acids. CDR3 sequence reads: CASSFGATGELFF. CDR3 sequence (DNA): TGTGCCAGCAGTTTTGGGGCGACCGGGGAGCTGTTTTTT. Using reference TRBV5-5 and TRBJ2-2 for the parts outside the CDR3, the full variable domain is DAGVTQSPTHLIKTRGQQVTLRCSPISGHKSVSWYQQVLGQGPQFIFQYYEKEERGRGNFPDRFSARQFPNYSSELNVNALLLGDSALYLCASSFGATGELFFGEGSRLTVL.

CDR3 coding DNA: TGCGCCAGCAGCTTGGACTCCGCCTACGAGCAGTACTTC. Translating gives CASSLDSAYEQYF. The V and J genes are TRBV5-1 and TRBJ2-7; no reliable D call. This CDR3 is built from 13 residues. The germline V gene has CDR1 SGHRS and CDR2 YFSETQ. Trimming removed 0 bases from V and 2 bases from J, with 6 bases in between. The complete variable domain, with remaining parts taken from reference TRBV5-1 and TRBJ2-7, reads KAGVTQTPRYLIKTRGQQVTLSCSPISGHRSVSWYQQTPGQGLQFLFEYFSETQRNKGNFPGRFSGRQFSNSRSEMNVSTLELGDSALYLCASSLDSAYEQYFGPGTRLTVT.

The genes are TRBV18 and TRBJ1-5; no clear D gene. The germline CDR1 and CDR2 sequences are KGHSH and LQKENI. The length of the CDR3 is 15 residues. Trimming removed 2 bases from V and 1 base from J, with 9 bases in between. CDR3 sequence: CASSPIRGSNQPQHF. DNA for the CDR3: TGTGCCAGCTCACCAATCCGGGGAAGCAATCAGCCCCAGCATTTT.

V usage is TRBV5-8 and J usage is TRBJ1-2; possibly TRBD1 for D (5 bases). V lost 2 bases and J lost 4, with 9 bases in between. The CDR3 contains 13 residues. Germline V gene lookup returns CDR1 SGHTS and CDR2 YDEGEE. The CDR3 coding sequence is TGTGCCAGCAGCTTCGACAGTACCTATGGCTACACCTTC. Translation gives CASSFDSTYGYTF.

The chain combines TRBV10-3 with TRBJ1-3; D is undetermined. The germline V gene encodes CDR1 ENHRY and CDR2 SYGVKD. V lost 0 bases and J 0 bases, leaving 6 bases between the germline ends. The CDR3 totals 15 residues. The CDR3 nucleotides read TGTGCCATCAGTGAGTCGTTTTCCTCTGGAAACACCATATATTTT. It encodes CAISESFSSGNTIYF.

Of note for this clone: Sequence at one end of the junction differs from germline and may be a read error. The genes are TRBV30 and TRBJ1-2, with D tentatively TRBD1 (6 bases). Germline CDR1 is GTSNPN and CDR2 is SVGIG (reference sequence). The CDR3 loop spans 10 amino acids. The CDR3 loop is CASLEGGAIF. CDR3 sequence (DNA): TGTGCCTCCCTCGAGGGGGGGGCCATCTTC.

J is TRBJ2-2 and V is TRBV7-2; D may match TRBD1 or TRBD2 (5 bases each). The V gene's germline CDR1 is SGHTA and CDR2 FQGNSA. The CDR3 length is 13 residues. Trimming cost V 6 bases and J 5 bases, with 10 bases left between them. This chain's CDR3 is CASSRGATGELFF. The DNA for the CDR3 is TGTGCCAGCAGTAGAGGGGCTACCGGGGAGCTGTTTTTT.

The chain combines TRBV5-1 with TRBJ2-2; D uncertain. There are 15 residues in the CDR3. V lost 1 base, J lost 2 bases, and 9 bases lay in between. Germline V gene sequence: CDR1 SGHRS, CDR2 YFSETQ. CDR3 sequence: CASSLFYVNTGELFF. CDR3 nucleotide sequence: TGCGCCAGCAGCTTGTTCTACGTTAACACCGGGGAGCTGTTTTTT.

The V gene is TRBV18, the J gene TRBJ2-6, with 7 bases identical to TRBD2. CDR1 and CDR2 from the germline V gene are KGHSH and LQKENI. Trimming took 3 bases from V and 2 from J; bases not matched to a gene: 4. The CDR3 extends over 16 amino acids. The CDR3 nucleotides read TGTGCCAGCTCACCCGGACTAGTTCCTGGGGCCAACGTCCTGACTTTC. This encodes CASSPGLVPGANVLTF. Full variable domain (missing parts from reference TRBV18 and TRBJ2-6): NAGVMQNPRHLVRRRGQEARLRCSPMKGHSHVYWYRQLPEEGLKFMVYLQKENIIDESGMPKERFSAEFPKEGPSILRIQQVVRGDSAAYFCASSPGLVPGANVLTFGAGSRLTVL.

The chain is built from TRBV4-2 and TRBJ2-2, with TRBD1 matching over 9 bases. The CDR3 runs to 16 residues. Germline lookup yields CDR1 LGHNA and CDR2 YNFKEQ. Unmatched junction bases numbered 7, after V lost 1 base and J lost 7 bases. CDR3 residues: CASSQGTGAWGGELFF. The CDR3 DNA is TGTGCCAGCAGCCAAGGGACAGGGGCTTGGGGCGGGGAGCTGTTTTTT.

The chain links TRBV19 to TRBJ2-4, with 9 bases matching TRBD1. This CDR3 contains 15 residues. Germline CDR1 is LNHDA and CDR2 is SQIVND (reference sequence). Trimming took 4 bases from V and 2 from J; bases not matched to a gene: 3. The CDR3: CASSTGQGSKNIQYF. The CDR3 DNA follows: TGTGCCAGTAGTACGGGACAGGGCTCCAAAAACATTCAGTACTTC. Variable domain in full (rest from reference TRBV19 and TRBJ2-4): DGGITQSPKYLFRKEGQNVTLSCEQNLNHDAMYWYRQDPGQGLRLIYYSQIVNDFQKGDIAEGYSVSREKKESFPLTVTSAQKNPTAFYLCASSTGQGSKNIQYFGAGTRLSVL.